This TCR beta chain was captured in a study of vaccination and CD4 T cells after COVID-19. The germline V gene encodes CDR1 DFQATT and CDR2 SNEGSKA (reference sequence). The CDR3 consists of 16 residues. Between the trimmed V and J ends, which lost 0 bases and 3 bases, there was a span of 16 bases. In regard to this clonotype: As yet, its antigen is unknown.

The assay that was used to sequence DNA from cultured CD4+ T cells was the Oncomine TCR Beta short-read assay. TCRdb fed the PCR reads into MiXCR, producing one record per CDR3 protein. The sample carries 24,000 or so distinct CDR3 sequences, 43% recorded once. The treatment was: approximately 9-day PBMC culture with coronavirus spike peptide pools or control peptides (ViraFEST assay). The V gene is TRBV20-1, the J gene TRBJ2-3, with D perhaps matching TRBD2 (6 bases). What was sequenced was CD4+ T cells from blood, cultured in vitro. The clonotype comes from a human donor who had recovered from COVID-19. The CDR3 is CSARDPRGLITDTQYF. The CDR3 DNA sequence: TGCAGTGCTAGAGACCCCAGAGGACTAATTACAGATACGCAGTATTTT.